This T cell receptor beta chain is drawn from a study of human T cells and chemical hapten exposure. Documented time point: healthy volunteer bleed at 6 weeks. Researchers extracted total RNA from unfractionated whole blood. Individual cDNA molecules in this library carried unique molecular identifiers. Each CDR3 protein gets one entry after TCRdb re-called the RACE reads with MiXCR. Of about 65,000 distinct CDR3 sequences listed, around 6.3% are singletons. Trimming at V came to 3 bases and at J to 3 bases, leaving 1 base not matched to a gene. The CDR3 is made up of 14 amino acids. The germline V gene has CDR1 SSHAT and CDR2 FNYEAQ (reference sequence). This clonotype occurred many times.

Sequences were obtained from whole blood. The receptor's source is a female donor in good health. Some clones in this sample may be carry-over from other donors' samples. This chain links TRBV7-7 with TRBJ2-5; 10 positions agree with TRBD2. This CDR3 is CASSFGLAEETQYF. The CDR3 nucleotides read TGTGCCAGCAGCTTTGGACTAGCGGAAGAGACCCAGTACTTC.